One T cell receptor (beta chain) is described in this entry. Its antigen is unknown. Healthy bone marrow donors made up the cohort. This specimen comes from a study of cytomegalovirus exposure and HLA in healthy donors. The study's findings and limits: It was approximately 150 TCR beta chains that were listed as cytomegalovirus-associated. Despite most TCR sequences being rare, some public TCRs occurred in many donors. In a later analysis, around 18,000 TCR beta sequences were associated with HLA alleles at 0.05 false discovery rate.

V lost 3 bases to trimming and J lost 5 bases; unmatched junction nucleotides: 4. The CDR3 spans 15 residues. CDR1 and CDR2 from the germline V gene are SEHNR and FQNEAQ (reference sequence). The PCR used 60 Vbeta and 13 Jbeta primers. Produced via immunoSEQ multiplex PCR; TCRdb's table is partial and in-frame only. The data hold around 110,000 clones, with 70% to 80% observed a single time. This rearrangement joins TRBV7-9 to TRBJ1-4, with 9 bases aligning to TRBD1. The source of this sequence is a woman between 18 and 30 years old in good health and CMV-seronegative. The source material was PBMCs. The CDR3 region is CASSFGTGKNEKLFF. Here the CDR3 DNA reads TGTGCCAGCAGCTTTGGGACAGGGAAAAATGAAAAACTGTTTTTT.